What follows is one TCR beta chain and its context. Its antigen remains unknown. The PCR contained 60 Vbeta and 13 Jbeta primers. TCRdb's table, derived via immunoSEQ multiplex PCR, lists solely in-frame clones and lacks some. The data show 150,000 to 200,000 clones, just under 80% seen once. Trimming took off 4 bases at V and 4 bases at J, with 10 bases between the two ends. The CDR3 has 13 residues. CDR1 SGHNT and CDR2 YENEEA come from the germline V gene. These data come from a study of cytomegalovirus exposure and HLA in healthy donors. Across the whole study: A prior study identified approximately 120 million unique TCR beta sequences from about 180 million T cells. Whole-study results and caveats: Published work reported that the classifier diagnosed cytomegalovirus status with high specificity and sensitivity. For most TCR sequences rarity was the rule, although some public TCRs occurred in many donors.

Sequences were obtained from PBMCs. The receptor was isolated from a man aged 18 to 35 in good health and CMV-seropositive. J is TRBJ1-1 and V is TRBV11-3; a possible D gene is TRBD1 (5 bases). CDR3 amino acids: CASSWGVGTEAFF. The CDR3 nucleotides read TGTGCCAGCAGCTGGGGGGTTGGCACTGAAGCTTTCTTT.